Included here is one TCR beta chain sequence, with context. From blood CD8+ and CD4+ T cells, TCR beta sequences were generated. The authors negatively isolated CD8+ and CD4+ T cells and FACS-enriched TEMRA cells. Random hexamers primed reverse transcription of about 0.45 to 1 ug RNA. TCRdb analysed the immunoSEQ multiplex PCR reads with MiXCR anew, one entry per CDR3 protein. The sample has 110,000 or so distinct CDR3 sequences, less than 95% seen once; the top ten hold over 0.1%. The record originates from a study of CD8 T cells in Susac syndrome. Sequencing was carried out using CD8+ T cells from PBMCs. This receptor was obtained from a human donor in good health.

The CDR3 DNA follows: TGCGCCAGCGGGACTAGCGAGTACGAGCAGTACTTC. It codes for CASGTSEYEQYF. The J gene is TRBJ2-7, the V gene TRBV5-1, with 10 bases lining up with TRBD2. CDR3 length: 12 residues. CDR1 SGHRS and CDR2 YFSETQ come from the germline V gene. The ends lost 7 bases at V and 4 bases at J; junction bases unmatched: 2. Full variable domain (rest looked up from reference TRBV5-1 and TRBJ2-7): KAGVTQTPRYLIKTRGQQVTLSCSPISGHRSVSWYQQTPGQGLQFLFEYFSETQRNKGNFPGRFSGRQFSNSRSEMNVSTLELGDSALYLCASGTSEYEQYFGPGTRLTVT.